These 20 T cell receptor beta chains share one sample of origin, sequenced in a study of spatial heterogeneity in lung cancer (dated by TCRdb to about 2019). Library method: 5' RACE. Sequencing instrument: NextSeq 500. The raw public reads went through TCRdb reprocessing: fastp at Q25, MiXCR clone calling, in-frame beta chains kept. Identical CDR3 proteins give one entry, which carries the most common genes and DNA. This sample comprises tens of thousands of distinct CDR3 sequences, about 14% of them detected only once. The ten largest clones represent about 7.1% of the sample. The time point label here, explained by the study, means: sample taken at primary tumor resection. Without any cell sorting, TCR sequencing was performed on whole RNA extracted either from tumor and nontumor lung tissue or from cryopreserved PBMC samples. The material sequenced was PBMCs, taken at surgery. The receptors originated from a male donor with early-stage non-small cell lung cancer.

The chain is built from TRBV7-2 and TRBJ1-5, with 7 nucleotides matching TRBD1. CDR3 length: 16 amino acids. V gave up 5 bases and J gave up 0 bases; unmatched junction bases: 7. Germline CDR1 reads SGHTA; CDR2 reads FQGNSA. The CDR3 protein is CASSLGTVYSNQPQHF. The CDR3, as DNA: TGTGCCAGCAGCCTAGGGACAGTGTATAGCAATCAGCCCCAGCATTTT. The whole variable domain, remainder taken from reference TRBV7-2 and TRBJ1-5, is GAGVSQSPSNKVTEKGKDVELRCDPISGHTALYWYRQSLGQGLEFLIYFQGNSAPDKSGLPSDRFSAERTGGSVSTLTIQRTQQEDSAVYLCASSLGTVYSNQPQHFGDGTRLSIL.

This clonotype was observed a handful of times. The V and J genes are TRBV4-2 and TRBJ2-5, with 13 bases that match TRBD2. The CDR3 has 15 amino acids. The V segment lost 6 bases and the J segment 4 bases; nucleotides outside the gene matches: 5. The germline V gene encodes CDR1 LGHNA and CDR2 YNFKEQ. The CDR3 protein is CASSSGLAGSETQYF. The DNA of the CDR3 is TGTGCCAGCAGTTCGGGACTAGCGGGATCAGAGACCCAGTACTTC.

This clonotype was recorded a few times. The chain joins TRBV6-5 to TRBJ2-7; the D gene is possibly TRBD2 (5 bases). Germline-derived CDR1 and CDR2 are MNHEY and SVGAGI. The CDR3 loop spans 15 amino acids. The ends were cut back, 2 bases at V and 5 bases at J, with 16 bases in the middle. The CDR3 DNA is TGTGCCAGCAGTTACAACCGGGATGGGTTCCACGAGCAGTACTTC. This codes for CASSYNRDGFHEQYF.

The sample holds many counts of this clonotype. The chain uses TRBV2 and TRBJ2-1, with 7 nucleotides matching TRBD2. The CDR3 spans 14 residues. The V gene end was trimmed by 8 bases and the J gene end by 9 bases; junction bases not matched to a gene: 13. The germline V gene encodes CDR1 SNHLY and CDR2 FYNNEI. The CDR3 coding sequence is TGTGCCAGCTCTGGGGGAGGGCTAGGGATTGAGCAGTTCTTC. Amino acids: CASSGGGLGIEQFF.

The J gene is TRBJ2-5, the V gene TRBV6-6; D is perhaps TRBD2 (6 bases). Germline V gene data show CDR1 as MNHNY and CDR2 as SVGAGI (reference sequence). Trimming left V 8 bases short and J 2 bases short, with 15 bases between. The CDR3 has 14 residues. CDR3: CASRGGSLQETQYF. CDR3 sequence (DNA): TGTGCCAGCCGGGGAGGTTCCCTACAAGAGACCCAGTACTTC.

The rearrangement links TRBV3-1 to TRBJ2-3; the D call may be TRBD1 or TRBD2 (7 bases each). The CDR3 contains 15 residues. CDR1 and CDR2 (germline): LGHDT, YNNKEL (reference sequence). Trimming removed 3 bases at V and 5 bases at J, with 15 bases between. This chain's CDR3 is CASSQPGGGRDTQYF. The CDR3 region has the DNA TGTGCCAGCAGCCAGCCAGGGGGAGGGAGAGATACGCAGTATTTT.

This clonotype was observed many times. CDR3 sequence (DNA): TGTGCCAGCAGCTTAAACACACAGCTTAACTATGGCTACACCTTC. Translated: CASSLNTQLNYGYTF. The chain carries TRBV7-9 and TRBJ1-2; D remains unclear. Trimming cost V 2 bases and J 1 base, with 11 bases left between them. In germline, CDR1 is SEHNR, CDR2 FQNEAQ (reference sequence). This CDR3 is built from 15 residues.

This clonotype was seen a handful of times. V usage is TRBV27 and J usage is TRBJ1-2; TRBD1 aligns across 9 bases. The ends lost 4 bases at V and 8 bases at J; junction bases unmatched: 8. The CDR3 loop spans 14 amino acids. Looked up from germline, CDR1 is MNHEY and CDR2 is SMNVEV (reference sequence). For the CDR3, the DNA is TGTGCCAGCAGTTCGGACAGGGGCGACAGCGGCTACACCTTC. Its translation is CASSSDRGDSGYTF.

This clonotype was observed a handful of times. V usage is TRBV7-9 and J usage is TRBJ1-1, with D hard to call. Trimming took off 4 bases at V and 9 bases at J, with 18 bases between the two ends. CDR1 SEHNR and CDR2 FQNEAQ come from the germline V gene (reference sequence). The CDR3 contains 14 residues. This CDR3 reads CASSSLSTETKAFF. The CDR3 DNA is TGTGCCAGCAGCTCCTTATCGACCGAGACGAAAGCTTTCTTT.

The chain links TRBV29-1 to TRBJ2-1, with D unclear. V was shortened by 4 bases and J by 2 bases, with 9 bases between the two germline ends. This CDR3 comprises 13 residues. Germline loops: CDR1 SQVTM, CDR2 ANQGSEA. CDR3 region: CSVVGLTYNEQFF. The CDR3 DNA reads TGCAGCGTTGTGGGTCTAACCTACAATGAGCAGTTCTTC.

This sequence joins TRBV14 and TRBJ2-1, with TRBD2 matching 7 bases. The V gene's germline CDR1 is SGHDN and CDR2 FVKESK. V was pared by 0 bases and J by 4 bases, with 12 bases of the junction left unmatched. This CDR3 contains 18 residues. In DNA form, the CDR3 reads TGTGCCAGCAGCCAAGACCCGATGGTAGCGGGTTTTTACAATGAGCAGTTCTTC. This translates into CASSQDPMVAGFYNEQFF.

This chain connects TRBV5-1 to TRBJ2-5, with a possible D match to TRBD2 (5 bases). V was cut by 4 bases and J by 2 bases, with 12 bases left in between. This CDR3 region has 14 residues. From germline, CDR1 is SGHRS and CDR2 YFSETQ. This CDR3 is CASSSRGIQETQYF. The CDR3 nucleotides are TGCGCCAGCAGCAGCCGGGGAATTCAAGAGACCCAGTACTTC.

CDR3 DNA sequence: TGTGCCAGCAGTTTAGATGGAAGAGGGGAAGAGACCCAGTACTTC. It codes for CASSLDGRGEETQYF. The chain carries TRBV12-3 or TRBV12-4 and TRBJ2-5; D tentatively reads TRBD1 or TRBD2 (5 bases each). V lost 1 base and J 3 bases, leaving 12 bases between the germline ends. The CDR3 has 15 amino acids.

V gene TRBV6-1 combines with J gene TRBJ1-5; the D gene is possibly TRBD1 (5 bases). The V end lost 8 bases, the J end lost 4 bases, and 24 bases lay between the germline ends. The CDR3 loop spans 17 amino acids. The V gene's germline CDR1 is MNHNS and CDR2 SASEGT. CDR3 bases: TGTGCCAGCTTTTTCCGGGGAGGGACTGGGGGAAATCAGCCCCAGCATTTT. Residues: CASFFRGGTGGNQPQHF.

The CDR3 loop reads CASSASGTAAYEQYF. The CDR3 coding sequence is TGTGCCAGCAGCGCATCCGGGACAGCCGCCTACGAGCAGTACTTC. The chain links TRBV9 to TRBJ2-7, with 7 nucleotides matching TRBD1. Germline trimming cut 3 bases from V and 2 bases from J; bases unmatched to any gene: 8. Per germline, CDR1 SGDLS and CDR2 YYNGEE. This CDR3 has 15 amino acids.

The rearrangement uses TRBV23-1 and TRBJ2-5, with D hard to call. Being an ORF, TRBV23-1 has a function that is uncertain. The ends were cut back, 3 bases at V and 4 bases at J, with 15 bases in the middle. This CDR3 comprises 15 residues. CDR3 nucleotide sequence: TGCGCCAGCAGTCATTTCGATGGGCCCGGAGAGACCCAGTACTTC. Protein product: CASSHFDGPGETQYF.

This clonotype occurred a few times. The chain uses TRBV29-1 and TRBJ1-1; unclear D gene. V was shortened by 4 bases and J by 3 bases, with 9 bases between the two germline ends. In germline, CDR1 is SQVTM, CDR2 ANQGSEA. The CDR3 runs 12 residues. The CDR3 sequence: CSVGRSDTEAFF. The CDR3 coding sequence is TGCAGCGTTGGCAGGTCGGACACTGAAGCTTTCTTT.

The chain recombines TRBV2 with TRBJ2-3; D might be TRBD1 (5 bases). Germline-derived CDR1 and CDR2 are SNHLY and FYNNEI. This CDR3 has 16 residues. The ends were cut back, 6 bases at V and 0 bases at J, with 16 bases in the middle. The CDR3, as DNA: TGTGCCAGCAGACCGGACAACGGATTTAGCACAGATACGCAGTATTTT. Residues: CASRPDNGFSTDTQYF. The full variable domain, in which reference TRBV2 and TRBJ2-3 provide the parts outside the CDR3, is EPEVTQTPSHQVTQMGQEVILRCVPISNHLYFYWYRQILGQKVEFLVSFYNNEISEKSEIFDDQFSVERPDGSNFTLKIRSTKLEDSAMYFCASRPDNGFSTDTQYFGPGTRLTVL.

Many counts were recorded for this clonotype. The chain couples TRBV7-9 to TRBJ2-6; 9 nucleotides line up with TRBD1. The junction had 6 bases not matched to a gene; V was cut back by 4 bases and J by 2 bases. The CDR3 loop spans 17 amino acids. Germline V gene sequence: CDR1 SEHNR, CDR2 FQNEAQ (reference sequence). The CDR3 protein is CASSSDRGRTGANVLTF. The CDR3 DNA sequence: TGTGCCAGCAGCTCGGACAGGGGAAGGACTGGGGCCAACGTCCTGACTTTC.

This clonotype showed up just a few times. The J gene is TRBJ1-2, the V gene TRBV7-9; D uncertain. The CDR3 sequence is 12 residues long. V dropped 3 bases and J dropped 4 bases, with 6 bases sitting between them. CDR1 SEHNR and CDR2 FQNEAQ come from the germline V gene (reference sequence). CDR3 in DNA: TGTGCCAGCAGCTTCCGGTCCTATGGCTACACCTTC. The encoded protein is CASSFRSYGYTF.